The next 21 T cell receptor beta chains were all read from a single sample in a study of blood T cell repertoires in COVID-19. Sequencing used immunoSEQ multiplex PCR; TCRdb keeps in-frame clones, though not all of them. The sample comprises tens of thousands of clones, roughly four fifths of which are singletons, and over 9% rests with the top ten. Material: peripheral blood. These receptors all stem from a human donor in a cohort sampled during active COVID-19.

The genes are TRBV14 and TRBJ1-1; 7 bases line up with TRBD1. The CDR3 has 15 amino acids. The germline V gene has CDR1 SGHDN and CDR2 FVKESK. J was trimmed by 6 bases and V by 0 bases; bases with no gene match: 7. The CDR3 is CASSQDWTGGAEAFF. The DNA for the CDR3 is TGTGCCAGCAGCCAAGATTGGACAGGTGGAGCTGAAGCTTTCTTT.

This clone was picked up one time. The chain joins TRBV7-3 to TRBJ1-2; D unresolved. The germline V gene has CDR1 SGHTA and CDR2 FQGTGA. The CDR3 sequence is 14 residues long. V lost 5 bases and J lost 9, with 19 bases in between. CDR3 sequence reads: CASSPAGTADRYTF. The CDR3 coding sequence is TGTGCCAGCAGCCCAGCGGGCACAGCCGACCGCTACACCTTC.

V usage is TRBV24-1 and J usage is TRBJ1-2, with 8 bases matching TRBD1. With V trimmed by 3 bases and J by 6 bases, 5 bases remained unmatched. CDR3 length: 14 residues. The V gene's germline CDR1 is KGHDR and CDR2 SFDVKD. CDR3 coding DNA: TGTGCCACCAGTGATCAGGACAGGGTAGATGGCTACACCTTC. Translating it yields CATSDQDRVDGYTF.

The J gene is TRBJ2-3, the V gene TRBV12-3 or TRBV12-4; maybe TRBD1 (6 bases). The CDR3 contains 12 residues. The germline V and J ends were trimmed by 8 bases and 0 bases, with 6 bases remaining between them. This chain's CDR3 is CASGQSTDTQYF. The CDR3 coding sequence is TGTGCCAGCGGACAGAGCACAGATACGCAGTATTTT.

The V and J genes are TRBV5-4 and TRBJ1-2; D unresolved. Trimming removed 3 bases at V and 8 bases at J, with 20 bases between. Germline V gene sequence: CDR1 SGHNT, CDR2 YYREEE (reference sequence). CDR3 size: 15 residues. The CDR3 coding sequence is TGTGCCAGCAGCTCAGCAAGGGAGGTTTTCGGAGGCTACACCTTC. It is translated as CASSSAREVFGGYTF.

V and J are TRBV24-1 and TRBJ1-1; the D is unclear. This CDR3 comprises 12 residues. Germline CDR1 KGHDR, CDR2 SFDVKD. V dropped 5 bases and J dropped 4 bases, with 7 bases sitting between them. The CDR3 sequence: CATSAGSTEAFF. CDR3 in DNA: TGTGCCACCAGTGCGGGGAGCACTGAAGCTTTCTTT.

This chain links TRBV9 with TRBJ1-1; D is ambiguous. The V end was cut by 0 bases, the J end by 4 bases, with 7 bases between. Germline V lookup: CDR1 SGDLS, CDR2 YYNGEE. The CDR3 is 13 residues long. The CDR3 region has the DNA TGTGCCAGCAGCGTAGTGCAGGCCACTGAAGCTTTCTTT. Protein product: CASSVVQATEAFF. Full variable domain (rest looked up from reference TRBV9 and TRBJ1-1): DSGVTQTPKHLITATGQRVTLRCSPRSGDLSVYWYQQSLDQGLQFLIQYYNGEERAKGNILERFSAQQFPDLHSELNLSSLELGDSALYFCASSVVQATEAFFGQGTRLTVV.

This clone appeared a single time. The V call is TRBV6-5, the J call TRBJ1-1, with D perhaps TRBD1 (6 bases). The V gene's germline CDR1 is MNHEY and CDR2 SVGAGI. The CDR3 loop spans 15 amino acids. The V and J ends lost 0 bases and 6 bases respectively, with 14 bases between them. The CDR3 here is CASSYSPTGYPEAFF. Written as DNA, the CDR3 is TGTGCCAGCAGTTACTCACCAACAGGGTACCCTGAAGCTTTCTTT.

The genes are TRBV6-6 and TRBJ2-3, with TRBD2 identical over 7 bases. The ends lost 9 bases at V and 8 bases at J; junction bases unmatched: 14. This CDR3 spans 14 amino acids. CDR1 MNHNY and CDR2 SVGAGI come from the germline V gene (reference sequence). The CDR3 DNA sequence: TGTGCCAGTGCGCCCTTTGCGGCGGGAGCTACGCAGTATTTT. The encoded protein is CASAPFAAGATQYF.

Regarding this clone: The sample carries other DNA sequences with the same CDR3. The chain couples TRBV2 to TRBJ2-7; TRBD1 might be the D (5 bases). Germline assignment: CDR1 SNHLY and CDR2 FYNNEI. Trimming removed 3 bases from V and 0 bases from J, with 9 bases in between. CDR3 length: 14 residues. Here the CDR3 reads CASSEQGSSYEQYF. CDR3 bases: TGTGCCAGCAGTGAGCAGGGCAGCTCCTACGAGCAGTACTTC.

The chain recombines TRBV7-2 with TRBJ1-2; unclear D gene. Per the germline V gene, CDR1 is SGHTA and CDR2 is FQGNSA. V gave up 1 base and J gave up 8 bases, with 11 bases separating them. The CDR3 runs to 13 residues. For the CDR3, the DNA is TGTGCCAGCAGCTTAGAAGCCTATATGGGCTACACCTTC. Translation: CASSLEAYMGYTF.

The V gene is TRBV6-5, the J gene TRBJ1-2; 7 bases fit TRBD1. There are 13 residues in the CDR3. J lost 6 bases, V lost 2 bases, and 3 bases had no gene match. The V gene's germline CDR1 is MNHEY and CDR2 SVGAGI. CDR3 DNA sequence: TGTGCCAGCAGTTACGGGACAGACAATGGCTACACCTTC. Amino acids: CASSYGTDNGYTF.

This rearrangement joins TRBV2 to TRBJ2-3; the match to TRBD2 covers 11 bases. The CDR3 spans 19 residues. After removal of 7 bases from V and 2 bases from J, the junction contained 17 bases not matched to a gene. Germline V CDR1 and CDR2: SNHLY, FYNNEI. The CDR3 sequence: CASTNQDTRLAGITDTQYF. CDR3 nucleotides: TGTGCCAGCACAAACCAAGATACCCGACTAGCGGGGATCACAGATACGCAGTATTTT.

The CDR3 region has the DNA TGTGCCAGCAGCTTAGAGGGAGGGAGCTATGGCTACACCTTC. Protein sequence: CASSLEGGSYGYTF. V is TRBV7-9 and J is TRBJ1-2; the D is unclear. Deletions cut 1 base from V and 4 bases from J, with 10 bases between. There are 14 residues in the CDR3. Looked up from germline, CDR1 is SEHNR and CDR2 is FQNEAQ (reference sequence).

The chain carries TRBV3-1 (or the pseudogene TRBV3-2) and TRBJ1-2, with 9 nucleotides matching TRBD1. CDR1 is LGHDT and CDR2 is YNNKEL in the germline V gene (reference sequence). The CDR3 is made up of 16 amino acids. Trimming at V came to 5 bases and at J to 3 bases, leaving 10 bases not matched to a gene. CDR3 loop: CASSIWGDRADYGYTF. CDR3 in DNA: TGTGCCAGCAGCATTTGGGGGGACAGGGCTGACTATGGCTACACCTTC.

The genes are TRBV5-4 and TRBJ1-1; perhaps TRBD1 as D (5 bases). The CDR3 consists of 15 residues. CDR1 and CDR2 from the germline V gene are SGHNT and YYREEE (reference sequence). V lost 0 bases and J lost 0, with 9 bases in between. The CDR3 sequence is CASSLGGQMNTEAFF. In DNA, the CDR3 is TGTGCCAGCAGCTTGGGAGGACAAATGAACACTGAAGCTTTCTTT. The complete variable domain, with remaining parts taken from reference TRBV5-4 and TRBJ1-1, reads ETGVTQSPTHLIKTRGQQVTLRCSSQSGHNTVSWYQQALGQGPQFIFQYYREEENGRGNFPPRFSGLQFPNYSSELNVNALELDDSALYLCASSLGGQMNTEAFFGQGTRLTVV.

This clone was counted only a few times. The CDR3 region is CASSQDHDEQFF. The CDR3 nucleotides are TGCGCCAGCAGCCAAGATCATGATGAGCAGTTCTTC. This chain uses TRBV4-1 with TRBJ2-1, with unresolved D. CDR1 is MGHRA, CDR2 YSYEKL, per germline. V was trimmed by 0 bases and J by 8 bases, leaving 5 bases between them. The CDR3 contains 12 residues.

The gene calls are TRBV7-6 and TRBJ2-2, with D perhaps TRBD2 (5 bases). Germline-derived CDR1 and CDR2 are SGHVS and FNYEAQ. The CDR3 spans 15 residues. V was trimmed by 6 bases and J by 1 base, leaving 12 bases between them. The CDR3 DNA sequence: TGTGCCAGCAGTCCAACTAGACTGAACACCGGGGAGCTGTTTTTT. Amino acid sequence: CASSPTRLNTGELFF.

The V and J genes are TRBV7-9 and TRBJ1-1; TRBD1 aligns across 7 bases. This CDR3 comprises 14 residues. Per germline, CDR1 SEHNR and CDR2 FQNEAQ (reference sequence). With V trimmed by 1 base and J by 4 bases, 3 bases remained unmatched. The CDR3, as DNA: TGTGCCAGCAGCTTAGAGGGGGCGCTCACTGAAGCTTTCTTT. This encodes CASSLEGALTEAFF.

In its sample, this clone was seen once. DNA of the CDR3: TGTGCCTGGAGTGTAGGGGTACGGACTGAAGCTTTCTTT. This encodes CAWSVGVRTEAFF. The chain is built from TRBV30 and TRBJ1-1; a weak D match, TRBD1 (5 bases). The germline gives CDR1 GTSNPN, CDR2 SVGIG (reference sequence). The CDR3 covers 13 residues. Trimming stripped 0 bases from V and 5 bases from J, with 10 bases between.

The V gene is TRBV6-5, the J gene TRBJ1-1; possibly TRBD1 for D (6 bases). The CDR3 contains 15 residues. CDR1 is MNHEY and CDR2 is SVGAGI in the germline V gene. Deletions cut 8 bases from V and 0 bases from J, with 16 bases between. The CDR3 loop is CASLWTDKMNTEAFF. The CDR3 bases are TGTGCCAGCCTCTGGACAGACAAAATGAACACTGAAGCTTTCTTT.